The next 6 T cell receptor beta chains were all read from a single sample in a study of T cell clones after liver transplantation. Method: immunoSEQ multiplex PCR; TCRdb's copy keeps in-frame clones and lacks some. The sample records roughly 65,000 clones, almost 95% being singletons. Sequenced material: CD4+ T cells from blood, taken roughly 26 months after liver transplant. These receptors were obtained from a human patient who received a liver transplant. Certain T cells may be donor cells from the graft.

The chain couples TRBV6-5 to TRBJ1-4, with D unresolved. The CDR3 has 12 amino acids. V was cut by 5 bases and J by 11 bases, with 12 bases left in between. The germline CDR1 and CDR2 sequences are MNHEY and SVGAGI. The CDR3 loop is CASSDYRRKLFF. Written as DNA, the CDR3 is TGTGCCAGCAGTGATTACCGGAGGAAACTGTTTTTT.

The chain recombines TRBV5-1 with TRBJ1-5; D not certain. In germline, CDR1 is SGHRS, CDR2 YFSETQ. The V end lost 0 bases, the J end lost 6 bases, and 10 bases lay between the germline ends. The CDR3 length is 14 residues. CDR3 region: CASSLGDASQPQHF. The CDR3 coding sequence is TGCGCCAGCAGCTTGGGTGACGCCAGTCAGCCCCAGCATTTT.

The chain has TRBV6-6 and TRBJ2-1; TRBD1 is a possible D gene (5 bases). The germline V and J ends were trimmed by 6 bases and 3 bases, with 12 bases remaining between them. The CDR3 extends over 14 amino acids. Germline loops: CDR1 MNHNY, CDR2 SVGAGI (reference sequence). This chain's CDR3 is CASSSGRVYNEQFF. In DNA, the CDR3 is TGTGCCAGCAGCTCGGGCAGGGTCTACAATGAGCAGTTCTTC.

This chain uses TRBV9 with TRBJ2-7, with TRBD2 identical over 7 bases. The trim removed 4 bases at V and 6 bases at J, leaving 10 bases unmatched. This CDR3 comprises 14 residues. Germline-derived CDR1 and CDR2 are SGDLS and YYNGEE. The CDR3 reads CASSRSGNNFEQYF. The CDR3 nucleotides read TGTGCCAGCAGCCGAAGCGGGAATAATTTCGAGCAGTACTTC.

This clone was recorded once. This rearrangement joins TRBV6-4 to TRBJ1-5; D remains unclear. CDR1 and CDR2 (germline): MRHNA, SNTAGT. V was shortened by 2 bases and J by 0 bases, with 17 bases between the two germline ends. This CDR3 is built from 18 residues. CDR3 bases: TGTGCCAGCAGTGACGGGTCTATTGCCTTTTTTAGCAATCAGCCCCAGCATTTT. Translation gives CASSDGSIAFFSNQPQHF.

V gene TRBV27 combines with J gene TRBJ1-1; maybe TRBD1 (5 bases). Trimming left V 5 bases short and J 5 bases short, with 6 bases between. The CDR3 has 11 residues. Germline-derived CDR1 and CDR2 are MNHEY and SMNVEV (reference sequence). This CDR3 is CASSRGTEAFF. The DNA of the CDR3 is TGTGCCAGCAGTAGGGGTACTGAAGCTTTCTTT.